These 27 T cell receptor beta chains were all obtained from the same sample, sequenced in a study of cytomegalovirus exposure and HLA in healthy donors. The PCR used 60 Vbeta and 13 Jbeta primers. Data came from immunoSEQ multiplex PCR; TCRdb stores just in-frame clones and leaves some out. The sample yields some 150,000 clones, roughly four fifths seen once. The source material was PBMCs. The receptors originated from a man aged 18-30 years in good health and CMV-seropositive.

The sample holds one count of this clone. The rearrangement links TRBV27 to TRBJ1-1, with 11 positions matching TRBD1. The CDR3 runs to 15 residues. Germline V gives CDR1 MNHEY, CDR2 SMNVEV (reference sequence). With 5 bases clipped from V and 4 bases from J, the junction kept 6 bases outside the gene matches. CDR3 in amino acids: CASSIGQGAITEAFF. CDR3 bases: TGTGCCAGCAGTATAGGACAGGGGGCAATCACTGAAGCTTTCTTT.

This rearrangement joins TRBV12-5 to TRBJ1-1, with unresolved D. Trimming stripped 1 base from V and 2 bases from J, with 5 bases between. This CDR3 has 13 amino acids. The V gene's germline CDR1 is LGHNT and CDR2 FRNRAP. CDR3 protein: CASGLGPNTEAFF. CDR3 DNA sequence: TGTGCTAGTGGTTTGGGGCCTAACACTGAAGCTTTCTTT.

The rearrangement uses TRBV6-5 and TRBJ1-2; TRBD1 matches 9 bases. Germline trimming cut 2 bases from V and 6 bases from J; bases unmatched to any gene: 7. CDR3 length: 15 amino acids. Germline V lookup: CDR1 MNHEY, CDR2 SVGAGI. The CDR3 DNA reads TGTGCCAGCAGTTACATAACAGGGGGCGCGCATGGCTACACCTTC. It specifies CASSYITGGAHGYTF.

This clone has just a few counts. CDR3 DNA sequence: TGTGCCAGCAAGGACAACCGTATCAATGAGCAGTTCTTC. It is translated as CASKDNRINEQFF. This chain links TRBV2 with TRBJ2-1; tentative D call: TRBD1 (5 bases). Trimming removed 7 bases at V and 6 bases at J, with 13 bases between. Per the germline V gene, CDR1 is SNHLY and CDR2 is FYNNEI. This CDR3 comprises 13 residues.

This chain links TRBV6-5 with TRBJ1-2, with 12 bases that match TRBD1. The junction had 4 bases not matched to a gene; V was cut back by 6 bases and J by 8 bases. The germline V gene encodes CDR1 MNHEY and CDR2 SVGAGI. The CDR3 sequence is 13 residues long. CDR3 bases: TGTGCCAGCAGGGGACAGGGGGCTTTAGGCTACACCTTC. Translating gives CASRGQGALGYTF.

This chain connects TRBV5-1 to TRBJ2-1; D perhaps matches TRBD2 (6 bases). Trimming removed 4 bases from V and 7 bases from J, with 24 bases in between. In germline, CDR1 is SGHRS, CDR2 YFSETQ. The CDR3 is 17 amino acids. CDR3 bases: TGCGCCAGCAGCATGCCAAGGATTAGCGGCACCCCGAATGAGCAGTTCTTC. Translated, it gives CASSMPRISGTPNEQFF.

This clone occurred a few times. The chain is built from TRBV6-5 and TRBJ1-1; possibly TRBD1 for D (6 bases). The CDR3 loop spans 13 amino acids. The germline CDR1 and CDR2 sequences are MNHEY and SVGAGI. Trimming pared 6 bases from V and 4 bases from J, leaving 12 bases between. The chain's CDR3 is CASSRGGGTEAFF. CDR3 DNA: TGTGCCAGCAGCCGAGGGGGTGGCACTGAAGCTTTCTTT.

V gene TRBV18 combines with J gene TRBJ1-1, with unresolved D. The CDR3 is 14 residues long. Germline loops: CDR1 KGHSH, CDR2 LQKENI. The ends were cut back, 1 base at V and 1 base at J, with 7 bases in the middle. CDR3 coding DNA: TGTGCCAGCTCACCACAGGAGAAGAACACTGAAGCTTTCTTT. Its translation is CASSPQEKNTEAFF.

The chain joins TRBV11-2 to TRBJ2-7; TRBD2 is a possible D gene (6 bases). CDR1 and CDR2 (germline): SGHAT, FQNNGV. The CDR3 loop spans 15 amino acids. V was trimmed by 6 bases and J by 6 bases, leaving 21 bases between them. CDR3 sequence (DNA): TGTGCCAGCAGACCATTGGGGACTTCCCTTGGCGAGCAGTACTTC. As protein: CASRPLGTSLGEQYF.

The rearrangement links TRBV28 to TRBJ2-7; the match to TRBD2 covers 13 bases. Germline CDR1 MDHEN, CDR2 SYDVKM. The CDR3 runs 17 residues. Losses at the gene ends were 2 bases for V and 4 bases for J; bases not matched to a gene: 8. This CDR3 is CASSLQTGLAGIYEQYF. DNA for the CDR3: TGTGCCAGCAGTTTACAGACGGGACTAGCGGGGATTTACGAGCAGTACTTC.

DNA for the CDR3: TGTGCCAGCAGTACAGAGAATGAAAAACTGTTTTTT. Its translation: CASSTENEKLFF. V usage is TRBV21-1 and J usage is TRBJ1-4; the DNA was not compared with TRBD1, the D call given in the table. TRBV21-1 is tagged as a pseudogene. The CDR3 loop spans 12 amino acids.

The rearrangement links TRBV27 to TRBJ2-1; TRBD1 might be the D (5 bases). This CDR3 spans 15 amino acids. CDR1 is MNHEY, CDR2 SMNVEV, per germline (reference sequence). Trimming left V 2 bases short and J 6 bases short, with 14 bases between. In nucleotides, the CDR3 is TGTGCCAGCAGTTTAGTCAGGGTGTCATCCAATGAGCAGTTCTTC. It is translated as CASSLVRVSSNEQFF.

This chain links TRBV5-1 with TRBJ2-3; 9 bases map to TRBD2. In germline, CDR1 is SGHRS, CDR2 YFSETQ. The CDR3 is made up of 18 amino acids. The trim removed 1 base at V and 0 bases at J, leaving 9 bases unmatched. The CDR3 nucleotides are TGCGCCAGCAGCTTGAGAGGCTCTAGCGGGGTTAGCACAGATACGCAGTATTTT. Encoded protein: CASSLRGSSGVSTDTQYF.

The V gene is TRBV19, the J gene TRBJ2-1, with a weak D call TRBD1 (6 bases). V shed 4 bases and J shed 6 bases, with 19 bases lying between them. The CDR3 runs 16 residues. Germline CDR1 and CDR2: LNHDA and SQIVND (reference sequence). CDR3 bases: TGTGCCAGTAGTAGAACGGACAGATTCTGGGGCAATGAGCAGTTCTTC. This codes for CASSRTDRFWGNEQFF. Supplemented by reference TRBV19 and TRBJ2-1, the full variable domain reads DGGITQSPKYLFRKEGQNVTLSCEQNLNHDAMYWYRQDPGQGLRLIYYSQIVNDFQKGDIAEGYSVSREKKESFPLTVTSAQKNPTAFYLCASSRTDRFWGNEQFFGPGTRLTVL.

The CDR3 bases are TGTGCCAGCAGTTATAACAGGGCCGATCAGCCCCAGCATTTT. Translated, it gives CASSYNRADQPQHF. The chain recombines TRBV6-5 with TRBJ1-5; D might be TRBD1 (6 bases). V was trimmed by 3 bases and J by 5 bases, leaving 11 bases between them. Germline loops: CDR1 MNHEY, CDR2 SVGAGI. This CDR3 is 14 amino acids long.

The chain links TRBV6-4 to TRBJ1-1, with TRBD1 matching 7 bases. The CDR3 consists of 13 residues. Germline V gives CDR1 MRHNA, CDR2 SNTAGT. The V gene end was trimmed by 10 bases and the J gene end by 1 base; junction bases not matched to a gene: 6. This CDR3 is CANMGQRNTEAFF. CDR3 bases: TGTGCCAACATGGGACAGCGGAACACTGAAGCTTTCTTT.

This clone was detected a few times. The chain employs TRBV9 and TRBJ1-3, with D possibly matching TRBD1 (6 bases). The germline V gene has CDR1 SGDLS and CDR2 YYNGEE. V was clipped by 2 bases and J by 0 bases, with 15 bases between them. This CDR3 contains 17 residues. CDR3 region: CASSVRRGQISGNTIYF. The CDR3 bases are TGTGCCAGCAGCGTGCGTCGCGGACAGATCTCTGGAAACACCATATATTTT.

A remark on this clone: Different DNA sequences within this sample yield the same CDR3. This chain joins TRBV6-1 and TRBJ1-5; D is possibly TRBD1 (6 bases). V was shortened by 5 bases and J by 4 bases, with 9 bases between the two germline ends. The CDR3 covers 13 residues. Germline assignment: CDR1 MNHNS and CDR2 SASEGT. This chain's CDR3 is CASSPQGNQPQHF. CDR3 DNA: TGTGCCAGCAGTCCTCAGGGGAATCAGCCCCAGCATTTT.

This clone appeared a single time. The CDR3 DNA reads TGTGCCTGGAGTGTACTCGGACAGAAGCAGTACTTC. It encodes CAWSVLGQKQYF. V and J are TRBV30 and TRBJ2-7, with a weak D call TRBD1 (6 bases). This CDR3 contains 12 residues. CDR1 is GTSNPN, CDR2 SVGIG, per germline (reference sequence). With 0 bases removed from V and 8 bases from J, the gap between germline ends came to 11 bases.

The genes are TRBV30 and TRBJ2-7; possible D gene TRBD2, 7 bases. Trimming took off 1 base at V and 1 base at J, with 23 bases between the two ends. Germline CDR1 is GTSNPN and CDR2 is SVGIG (reference sequence). The CDR3 consists of 18 residues. This CDR3 is CAWSESGGQPSFSYEQYF. The CDR3 nucleotides are TGTGCCTGGAGTGAGTCGGGAGGACAGCCCAGTTTTTCCTACGAGCAGTACTTC.

This chain links TRBV28 with TRBJ2-7; 8 nucleotides agree with TRBD1. The CDR3 spans 14 residues. Germline CDR1 reads MDHEN; CDR2 reads SYDVKM. V dropped 5 bases and J dropped 3; count of bases not matched to a gene: 6. The DNA for the CDR3 is TGTGCCAGCAGTGGCCGGGACAGGTTCTACGAGCAGTACTTC. Protein product: CASSGRDRFYEQYF.

The chain joins TRBV29-1 to TRBJ1-1; 10 nucleotides align to TRBD1. The CDR3 is 14 residues long. V lost 5 bases and J lost 3; bases outside the gene matches: 6. Germline assignment: CDR1 SQVTM and CDR2 ANQGSEA. CDR3: CSVYWDRGDTEAFF. CDR3 nucleotide sequence: TGCAGCGTTTACTGGGACAGGGGCGACACTGAAGCTTTCTTT.

The rearrangement links TRBV5-1 to TRBJ2-1; 7 bases align to TRBD2. The CDR3 length is 14 residues. V shed 1 base and J 8 bases; nucleotides not matched to a gene: 6. The germline V gene encodes CDR1 SGHRS and CDR2 YFSETQ. The CDR3 sequence is CASSLTGGSDEQFF. The CDR3 DNA reads TGCGCCAGCAGCTTGACTGGCGGGAGCGATGAGCAGTTCTTC.

The gene calls are TRBV7-3 and TRBJ1-1; possibly TRBD1 for D (5 bases). Trimming took 5 bases from V and 2 from J, leaving 12 bases between them. The CDR3 has 14 residues. Germline V gene sequence: CDR1 SGHTA, CDR2 FQGTGA. CDR3 nucleotides: TGTGCCAGCAGCACCAGCAGGGATAACACTGAAGCTTTCTTT. Amino acids: CASSTSRDNTEAFF.

The rearrangement joins TRBV2 to TRBJ1-2; the D gene is possibly TRBD1 (6 bases). V lost 7 bases to trimming and J lost 4 bases, with 19 bases between them. The germline V gene has CDR1 SNHLY and CDR2 FYNNEI. The CDR3 spans 15 residues. The CDR3, as DNA: TGTGCCAGCACCCAGGGCATGGCCAGGGGCTATGGCTACACCTTC. Amino acids: CASTQGMARGYGYTF.

This rearrangement joins TRBV29-1 to TRBJ1-5; 11 positions agree with TRBD1. In germline, CDR1 is SQVTM, CDR2 ANQGSEA. CDR3 length equals 14 residues. V lost 6 bases to trimming and J lost 2 bases; unmatched junction nucleotides: 3. CDR3 nucleotide sequence: TGCAGCGTCGCGGGACAGGGGGGCAATCAGCCCCAGCATTTT. Encoded protein: CSVAGQGGNQPQHF.

J is TRBJ1-2 and V is TRBV27, with TRBD1 matching over 8 bases. The CDR3 extends over 13 amino acids. V lost 2 bases and J lost 8; bases outside the gene matches: 4. CDR1 is MNHEY, CDR2 SMNVEV, per germline (reference sequence). The CDR3 bases are TGTGCCAGCAGTTTAGCAGGGGGCCACGGCTACACCTTC. This encodes CASSLAGGHGYTF.